Described below is a single T cell receptor (beta chain) sequence and its context. Antigen specificity is unknown. This may stem from a read error, because a much larger clone lies one nucleotide away. Given the absence of the conserved phenylalanine or tryptophan at the CDR3 end, a read error is likely. This CDR3 has 15 amino acids. CDR1 LNHDA and CDR2 SQIVND come from the germline V gene (reference sequence). V was trimmed by 10 bases and J by 5 bases, leaving 21 bases between them. This entry belongs to a study of T cell repertoires in cytomegalovirus infection. Overall study context: It can be stated that public TCR beta signatures indicated CMV infection as well as a matching HLA type.

Notes on the study in general: CMV-specific TCR beta clonotypes restricted by HLA-C dominated the ex vivo response. Identification of carriers of CMV plus the relevant HLA was performed using cumulative public TCR beta family frequency.

TCRdb fed the reads into MiXCR, producing one record per CDR3 protein. The sample lists more than 500,000 distinct CDR3 sequences, about 15% occurring once. This TCR came from a human donor in good health (CMV status not recorded). Some clones in this sample may be carry-over from other donors' samples. This chain links TRBV19 with TRBJ2-1, with no clear D. Specimen: CD8+ T cells from PBMCs. CDR3 sequence: CATWSSLGPDNEQFL. The CDR3 nucleotides are TGTGCCACTTGGAGTAGCCTAGGGCCTGACAATGAGCAGTTCTTA.